The TCR beta chain described here comes from a study of a mutant IDH1 vaccine in newly diagnosed glioma. Time point given: baseline, week 1 (first vaccination visit). Treatment defined: pre-vaccination baseline after standard-of-care therapy. Measured with immunoSEQ multiplex PCR; TCRdb has only the in-frame clones, and not every one. This table has about 59,000 clones, 91% appearing once. This clone was observed a handful of times. V gave up 4 bases and J gave up 7 bases, with 8 bases separating them. The germline V gene has CDR1 SGHRS and CDR2 YFSETQ. The CDR3 is 12 residues long. The TCR originated in a man aged 45-65 years with glioma. The sample in question was PBMCs, obtained from a glioma patient treated with radiotherapy, temozolomide or both. The chain recombines TRBV5-1 with TRBJ2-2; D is undetermined. This chain's CDR3 is CASSLTDGELFF. The CDR3 coding sequence is TGCGCCAGCAGCCTGACTGACGGGGAGCTGTTTTTT.